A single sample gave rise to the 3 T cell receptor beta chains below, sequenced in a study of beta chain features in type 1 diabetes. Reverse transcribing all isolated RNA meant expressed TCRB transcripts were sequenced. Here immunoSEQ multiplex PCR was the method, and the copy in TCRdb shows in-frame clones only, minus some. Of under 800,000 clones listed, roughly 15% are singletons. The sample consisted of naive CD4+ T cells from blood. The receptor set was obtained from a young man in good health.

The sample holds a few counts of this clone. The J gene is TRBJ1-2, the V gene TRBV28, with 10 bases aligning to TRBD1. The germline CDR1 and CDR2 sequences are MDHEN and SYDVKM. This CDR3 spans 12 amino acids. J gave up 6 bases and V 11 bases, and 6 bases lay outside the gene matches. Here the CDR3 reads CAYRGQGNGYTF. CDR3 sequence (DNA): TGTGCCTACCGGGGACAGGGGAATGGCTACACCTTC.

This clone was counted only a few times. DNA of the CDR3: TGTGCCAGCTCATACGACAGGACGAACACTGAAGCTTTCTTT. It yields the protein CASSYDRTNTEAFF. J is TRBJ1-1 and V is TRBV18, with a tentative D call TRBD1 (6 bases). V was cut by 5 bases and J by 1 base, with 11 bases left in between. Per the germline V gene, CDR1 is KGHSH and CDR2 is LQKENI. This CDR3 contains 14 residues.

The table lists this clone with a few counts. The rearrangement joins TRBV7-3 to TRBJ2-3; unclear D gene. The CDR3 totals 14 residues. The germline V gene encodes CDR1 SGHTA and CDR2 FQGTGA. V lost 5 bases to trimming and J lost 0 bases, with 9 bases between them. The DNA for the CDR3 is TGTGCCAGCAGCCCCGGTGCAAGCACAGATACGCAGTATTTT. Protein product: CASSPGASTDTQYF.